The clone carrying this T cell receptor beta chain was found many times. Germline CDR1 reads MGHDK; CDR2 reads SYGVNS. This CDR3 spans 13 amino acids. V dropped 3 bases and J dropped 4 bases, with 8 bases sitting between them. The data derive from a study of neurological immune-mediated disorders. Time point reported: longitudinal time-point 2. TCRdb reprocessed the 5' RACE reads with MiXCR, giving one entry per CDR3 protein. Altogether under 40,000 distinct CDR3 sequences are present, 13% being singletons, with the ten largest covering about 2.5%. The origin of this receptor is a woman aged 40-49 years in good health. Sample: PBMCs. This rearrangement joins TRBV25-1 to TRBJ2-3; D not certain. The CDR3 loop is CASSDPAPDTQYF. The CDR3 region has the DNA TGTGCCAGCAGTGATCCAGCGCCAGATACGCAGTATTTT.